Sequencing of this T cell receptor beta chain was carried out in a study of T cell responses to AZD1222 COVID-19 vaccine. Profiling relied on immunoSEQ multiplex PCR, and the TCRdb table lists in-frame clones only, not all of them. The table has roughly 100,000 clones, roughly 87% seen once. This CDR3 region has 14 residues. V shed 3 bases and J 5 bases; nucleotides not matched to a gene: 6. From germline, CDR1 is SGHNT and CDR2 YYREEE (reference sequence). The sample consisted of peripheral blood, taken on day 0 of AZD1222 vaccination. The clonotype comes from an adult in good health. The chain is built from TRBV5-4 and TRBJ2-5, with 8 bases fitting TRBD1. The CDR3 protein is CASSYQDRDETQYF. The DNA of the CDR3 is TGTGCCAGCAGCTACCAGGACAGGGACGAGACCCAGTACTTC. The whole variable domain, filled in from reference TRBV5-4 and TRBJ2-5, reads ETGVTQSPTHLIKTRGQQVTLRCSSQSGHNTVSWYQQALGQGPQFIFQYYREEENGRGNFPPRFSGLQFPNYSSELNVNALELDDSALYLCASSYQDRDETQYFGPGTRLLVL.